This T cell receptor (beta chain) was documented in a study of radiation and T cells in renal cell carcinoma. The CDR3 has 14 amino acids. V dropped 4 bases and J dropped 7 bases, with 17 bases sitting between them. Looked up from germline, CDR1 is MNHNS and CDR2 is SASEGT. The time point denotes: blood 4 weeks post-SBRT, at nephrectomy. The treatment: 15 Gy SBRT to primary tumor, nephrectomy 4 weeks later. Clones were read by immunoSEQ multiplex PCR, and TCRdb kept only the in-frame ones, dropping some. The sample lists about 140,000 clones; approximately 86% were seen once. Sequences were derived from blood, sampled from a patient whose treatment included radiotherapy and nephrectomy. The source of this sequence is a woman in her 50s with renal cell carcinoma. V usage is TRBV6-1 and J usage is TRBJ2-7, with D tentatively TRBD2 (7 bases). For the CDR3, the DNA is TGTGCCAGCAGTGGCCCCCGGGGGGCAACGGAGCAGTACTTC. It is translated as CASSGPRGATEQYF.